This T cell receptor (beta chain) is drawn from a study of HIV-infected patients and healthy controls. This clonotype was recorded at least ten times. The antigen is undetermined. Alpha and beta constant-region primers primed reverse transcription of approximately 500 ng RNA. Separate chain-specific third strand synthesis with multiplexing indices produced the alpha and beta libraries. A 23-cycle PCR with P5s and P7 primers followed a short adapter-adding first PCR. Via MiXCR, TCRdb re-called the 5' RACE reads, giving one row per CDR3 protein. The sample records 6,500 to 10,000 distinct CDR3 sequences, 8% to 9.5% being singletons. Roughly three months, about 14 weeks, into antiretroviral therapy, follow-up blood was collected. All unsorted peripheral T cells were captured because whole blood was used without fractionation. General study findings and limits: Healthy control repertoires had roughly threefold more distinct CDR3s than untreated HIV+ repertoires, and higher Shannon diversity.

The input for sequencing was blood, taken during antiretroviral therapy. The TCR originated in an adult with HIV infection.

CDR3 sequence (DNA): TGTGCCACCAGGCGTGGGCCGGGAGAGACCCAGTACTTC. This translates into CATRRGPGETQYF. This chain uses TRBV24-1 with TRBJ2-5; D remains unclear. Germline-derived CDR1 and CDR2 are KGHDR and SFDVKD. The CDR3 consists of 13 residues. V shed 7 bases and J shed 4 bases, with 12 bases lying between them.